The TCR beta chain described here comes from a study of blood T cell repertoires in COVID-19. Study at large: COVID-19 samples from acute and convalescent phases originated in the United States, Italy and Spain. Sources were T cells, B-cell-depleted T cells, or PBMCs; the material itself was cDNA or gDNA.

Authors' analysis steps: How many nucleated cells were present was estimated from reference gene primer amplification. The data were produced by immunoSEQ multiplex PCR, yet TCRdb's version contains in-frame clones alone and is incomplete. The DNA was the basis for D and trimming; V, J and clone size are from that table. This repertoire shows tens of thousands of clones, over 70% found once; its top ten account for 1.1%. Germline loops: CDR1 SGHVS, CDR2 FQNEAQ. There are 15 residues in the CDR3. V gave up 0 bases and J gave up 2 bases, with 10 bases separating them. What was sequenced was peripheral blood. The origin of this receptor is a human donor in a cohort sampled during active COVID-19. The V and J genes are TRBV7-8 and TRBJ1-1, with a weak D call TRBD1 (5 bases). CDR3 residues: CASSLAGVRNTEAFF. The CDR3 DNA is TGTGCCAGCAGCTTAGCAGGGGTTCGCAACACTGAAGCTTTCTTT.